A single TCR beta chain is shown here with its context. Its antigen is not identified. This entry belongs to a study of T cell responses to AZD1222 COVID-19 vaccine. Findings of the study overall: Without day 14 samples, only post-peak T cell repertoires were studied.

Profiling relied on immunoSEQ multiplex PCR, and the TCRdb table lists in-frame clones only, not all of them. Of roughly 150,000 clones in the sample, just under 95% were seen once. This specimen consisted of peripheral blood, obtained on day 0 of AZD1222 vaccination. The source is an adult in good health.

CDR3 nucleotides: TGTGCCAGCACCCCAACCTCGGGGGGAGACTATGGCTACACCTTC. Translated, it gives CASTPTSGGDYGYTF. The chain uses TRBV5-4 and TRBJ1-2; tentatively, D is TRBD1 (5 bases). Trimming removed 6 bases from V and 3 bases from J, with 18 bases in between. The germline V gene has CDR1 SGHNT and CDR2 YYREEE (reference sequence). This CDR3 region has 15 residues.